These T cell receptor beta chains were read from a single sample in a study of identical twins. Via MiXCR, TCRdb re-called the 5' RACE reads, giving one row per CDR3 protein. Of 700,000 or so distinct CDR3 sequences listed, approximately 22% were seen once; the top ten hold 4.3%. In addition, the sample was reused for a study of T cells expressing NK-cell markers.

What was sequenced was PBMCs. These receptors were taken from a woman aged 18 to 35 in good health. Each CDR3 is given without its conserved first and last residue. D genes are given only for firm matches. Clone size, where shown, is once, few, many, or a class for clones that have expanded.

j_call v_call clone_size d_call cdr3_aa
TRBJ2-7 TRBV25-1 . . ASRGWTDPYEQY
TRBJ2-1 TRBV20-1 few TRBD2 SARVASGSVYEQF
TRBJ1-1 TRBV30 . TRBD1 AWRGQVEAF
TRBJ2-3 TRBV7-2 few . ASSPVGGSTDTQY
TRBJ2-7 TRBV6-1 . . ASSLKTRVGYEQY
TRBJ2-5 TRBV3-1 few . ASRDLTAGSGETQY
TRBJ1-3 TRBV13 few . ASSSLLGGNGNTIY
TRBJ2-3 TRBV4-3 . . ASSQVAQGDTQY
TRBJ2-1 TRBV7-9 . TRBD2 ASSFLAGDGNEQF
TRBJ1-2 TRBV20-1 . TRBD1 SEGQGIGYT
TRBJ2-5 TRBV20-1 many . SAFPVAGGQETQY
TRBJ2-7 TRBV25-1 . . ASSGPPDFYEQY
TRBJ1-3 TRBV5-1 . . ASSSASGSGNTIY
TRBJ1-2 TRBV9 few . ASSVTSS
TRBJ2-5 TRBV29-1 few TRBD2 SGLAGVVSETQY
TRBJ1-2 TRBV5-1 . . ASSSTPTAGNYGYT
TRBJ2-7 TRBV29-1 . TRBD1 SGVSGQGLREQY
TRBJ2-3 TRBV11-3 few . ASSLGGSWTDTQY
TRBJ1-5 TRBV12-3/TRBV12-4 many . ASSLFRRDQPQH
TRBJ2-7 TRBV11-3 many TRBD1 ASSFYRTGGYEQY
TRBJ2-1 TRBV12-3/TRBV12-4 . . ASKIDEYNEQF
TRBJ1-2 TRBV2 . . ASSKPDYGYT
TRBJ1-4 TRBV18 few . ASSPLDRSLLL
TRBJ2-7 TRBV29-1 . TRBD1 SVDLYRGQAYEQY
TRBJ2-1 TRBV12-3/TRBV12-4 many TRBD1 ASSSSDRAHGNEQF
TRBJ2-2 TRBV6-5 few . ASSYSQGRELF
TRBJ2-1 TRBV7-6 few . ASSNTRSSYNEQF
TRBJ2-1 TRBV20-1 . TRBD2 SARGTSGRGIYNEQF
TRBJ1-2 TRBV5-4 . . ASSLLGKDYGYT
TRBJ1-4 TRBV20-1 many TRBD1 SARGSTGGIYEKLF
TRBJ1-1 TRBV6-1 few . ASSQQGGDTEAF
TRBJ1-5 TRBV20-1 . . SALFWGASAGGDSNQPQH
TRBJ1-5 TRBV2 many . ASSQGNNQPQH
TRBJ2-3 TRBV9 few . ASSPLPGVSDTQY
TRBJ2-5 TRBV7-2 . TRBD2 ASSERLASGKTQY
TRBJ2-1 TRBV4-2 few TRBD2 ASSLGGAWDEQF
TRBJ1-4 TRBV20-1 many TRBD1 SASRTGTGEEKLF
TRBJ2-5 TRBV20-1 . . SRSPPGEETQY
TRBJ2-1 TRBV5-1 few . ASSSQPDSHNEQF
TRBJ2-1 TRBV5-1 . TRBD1 ASSFGTRQGGSNEQF
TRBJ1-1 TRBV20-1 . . SAADRRGTEAF
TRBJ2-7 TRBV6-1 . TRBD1 ASSGGDRAYYEQY
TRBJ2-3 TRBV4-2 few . ASSQPDSRADTQY
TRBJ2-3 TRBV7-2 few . ASSPTGTQY
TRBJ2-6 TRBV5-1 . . ASSDPGGANVLT
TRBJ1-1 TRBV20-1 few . SASRPGRKNTEAF
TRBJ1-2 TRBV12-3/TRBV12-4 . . ASKMTGTPTIVRGYT
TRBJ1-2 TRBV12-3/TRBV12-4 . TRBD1 ATSGQGARGYT
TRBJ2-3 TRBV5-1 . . ASSLGLTTDTQY
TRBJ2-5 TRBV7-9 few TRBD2 ASSLWTSGGAETQY
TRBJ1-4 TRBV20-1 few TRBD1 SAARQGGEKLF
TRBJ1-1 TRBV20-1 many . SATGRGTEAF
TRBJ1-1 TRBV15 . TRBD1 ATSRDRTGSVMAF
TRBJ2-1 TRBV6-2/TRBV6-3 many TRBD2 ASSYSSWRGTKSSYNEQF
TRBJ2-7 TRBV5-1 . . ASRLERSRNYEQY
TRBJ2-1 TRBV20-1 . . SADLRGEQF
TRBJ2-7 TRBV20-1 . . SARDSEGKRVLYEQY
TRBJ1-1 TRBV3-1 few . ASSQWGGVYAF
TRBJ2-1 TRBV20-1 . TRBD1 SARPGTGGDVYNEQF